Listed here is a single TCR beta chain. In this sample, this clone turned up a few times. Which antigen it targets is not known. Within one base of it there is no much larger clone, and no base qualities were kept. TCRbeta CDR3 regions were amplified from genomic DNA using the immunoSEQ Assay, a bias-controlled multiplex PCR. Under the source paper's analysis protocol: The number of nucleated cells in each sample was estimated by amplification of reference gene primers within the assay. Sequence reads were collapsed and filtered to measure the absolute abundance of every unique TCRbeta CDR3 rearrangement. Productive Simpson clonality was computed per sample as the square root of Simpson's diversity index over productive rearrangements. Not all clones reach the TCRdb copy of this immuneACCESS table, which keeps in-frame sequences only. Checked studies attribute under half of the gap to unresolved V genes and leave the rest unexplained. V and J calls and clone size are given by that table; D and trimming were obtained from the DNA. The sample table holds some 240,000 clones, of which 70% to 90% were seen once. The ten largest clones capture more than 2% of the sample.

In Seattle, one collaborating source enrolled patients while the infection was active and tracked those patients longitudinally over the course of disease. Each collaborating institution followed its own protocols to collect whole blood in K2EDTA tubes. For TCRbeta analysis, collaborator samples were shipped as frozen whole blood, as isolated PBMCs, or as DNA extracted from either sample type. Germline trimming amounts to 2 bases on V and 7 bases on J, with 13 as the count of junction bases outside the gene matches. CDR1 and CDR2 are read off the germline V gene as ENHRY and SYGVKD. The CDR3 covers 17 residues, taking in both the cysteine and the phenylalanine. The DNA shown is the 51-base CDR3, in frame from base 1. This sample is drawn from a study of blood T cell repertoires in COVID-19 (TCRdb year 2020). For the wider study: Collaborator samples came from the United States, Italy and Spain and covered acute and convalescent phases of COVID-19. The prospective study material was composed of cDNA or gDNA derived from T cells, B-cell-depleted T cells, or PBMCs. The dataset comprised deeply sampled blood TCRbeta repertoires from subjects exposed to, actively infected with, or recovered from COVID-19. A freely available public database, intended as a resource for researchers studying the immune response to SARS-CoV-2, is where the repertoires were released. The samples were drawn from the first 160 participants of the ongoing ImmuneRACE study and from over 950 subjects provided by 6 global collaborators. A de-identified subject ID, COVID-19 status, age in years and sex were almost always included in the sample metadata. Where available, HLA class I and class II types were obtained from metadata supplied by the sample provider rather than from assay-based typing.

Summary of the overall study and its limitations: The quantity of clinical and demographic metadata differed by source and by participant and was supplied without curation.

The sequenced material came from peripheral blood. The sequence joins TRBV10-3 to TRBJ2-7; 11 bases in between match TRBD1. The receptor was derived from a woman in her 70s with COVID-19, enrolled during active disease. The DNA sequence follows: TGTGCCATCAGTGAGGTGGACAGGGGGCAAAGACTATCGGAGCAGTACTTC. Translated, it gives CAISEVDRGQRLSEQYF.